The TCR beta chain under discussion was sequenced for a study of blood T cell repertoires in COVID-19. The method was immunoSEQ multiplex PCR; TCRdb's version includes in-frame clones alone and lacks a portion of them. The table records nearly 80,000 clones, around 80% of them present only once. Per germline, CDR1 MRHNA and CDR2 SNTAGT. This CDR3 contains 16 residues. The germline V and J ends were trimmed by 9 bases and 0 bases, with 18 bases remaining between them. This chain links TRBV6-4 with TRBJ2-1; maybe TRBD1 (7 bases). The sequencing sample was made of peripheral blood. This receptor was obtained from a man aged 55 to 70 with active or convalescent COVID-19. The CDR3 nucleotides read TGTGCCAGGGGAGTTCAGGGGGGACCCTCCTACAATGAGCAGTTCTTC. It specifies CARGVQGGPSYNEQFF.